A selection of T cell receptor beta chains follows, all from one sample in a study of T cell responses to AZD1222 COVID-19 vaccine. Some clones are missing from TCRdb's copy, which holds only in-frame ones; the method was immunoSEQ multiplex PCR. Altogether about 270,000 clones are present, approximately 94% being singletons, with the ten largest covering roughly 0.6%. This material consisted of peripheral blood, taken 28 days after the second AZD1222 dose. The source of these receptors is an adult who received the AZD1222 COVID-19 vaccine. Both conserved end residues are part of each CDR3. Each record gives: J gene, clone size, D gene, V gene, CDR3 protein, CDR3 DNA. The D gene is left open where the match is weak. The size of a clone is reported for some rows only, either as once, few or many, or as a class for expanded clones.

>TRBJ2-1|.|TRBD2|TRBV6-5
CASSYSNLAVQFF
TGTGCCAGCAGTTACTCGAACCTAGCGGTACAGTTCTTC
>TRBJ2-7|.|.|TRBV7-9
CASSFLGPGYEQYF
TGTGCCAGCAGCTTTTTGGGGCCCGGATACGAGCAGTACTTC
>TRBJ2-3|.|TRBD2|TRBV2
CASKLMREGPDTQYF
TGTGCCAGCAAGTTGATGCGGGAGGGCCCCGATACGCAGTATTTT
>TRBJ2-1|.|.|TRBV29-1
CSVVPFKSPQGNEQFF
TGCAGCGTTGTCCCCTTCAAATCGCCCCAAGGCAATGAGCAGTTCTTC
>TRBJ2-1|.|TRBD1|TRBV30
CACFDRGYNEQFF
TGTGCCTGCTTTGACAGGGGCTACAATGAGCAGTTCTTC
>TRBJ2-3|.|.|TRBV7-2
CASSRDWGTDTQYF
TGTGCCAGCAGCCGGGACTGGGGCACAGATACGCAGTATTTT
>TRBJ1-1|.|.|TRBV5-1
CASREGSMNTEAFF
TGCGCCAGCAGAGAGGGGAGCATGAACACTGAAGCTTTCTTT
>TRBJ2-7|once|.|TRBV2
CAGKTDSYEQYF
TGTGCCGGGAAGACCGACAGCTACGAGCAGTACTTC
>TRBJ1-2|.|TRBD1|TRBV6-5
CASRLTGGRGYTF
TGTGCCAGCAGACTGACAGGGGGACGGGGCTACACCTTC
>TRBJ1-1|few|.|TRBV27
CASSLGPNTEAFF
TGTGCCAGCAGTTTGGGACCGAACACTGAAGCTTTCTTT
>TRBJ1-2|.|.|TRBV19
CASSILGSDYGYTF
TGTGCCAGTAGTATCTTGGGAAGTGACTATGGCTACACCTTC
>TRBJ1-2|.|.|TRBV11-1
CASSLDTASRSSDTF
TGTGCCAGCAGTCTCGACACGGCCTCTAGATCGAGTGACACCTTC
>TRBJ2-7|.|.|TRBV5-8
CASSLSLNEQYF
TGTGCCAGCAGCTTGTCGCTAAACGAGCAGTACTTC
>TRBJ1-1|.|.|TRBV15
CATSTGLGMNTEAFF
TGTGCCACCAGCACAGGCCTCGGGATGAACACTGAAGCTTTCTTT
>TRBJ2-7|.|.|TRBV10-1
CASSDPDSFPYEQYF
TGCGCCAGCAGTGACCCAGACAGTTTCCCCTACGAGCAGTACTTC
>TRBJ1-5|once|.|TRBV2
CASSRTYSNQPQHF
TGTGCCAGCAGTAGGACCTATAGCAATCAGCCCCAGCATTTT
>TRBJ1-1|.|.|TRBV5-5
CASSFNIRFGGENTEAFF
TGTGCCAGCAGCTTCAATATAAGGTTCGGTGGGGAGAACACTGAAGCTTTCTTT
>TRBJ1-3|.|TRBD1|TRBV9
CASSVVGQGPGNTIYF
TGTGCCAGCAGCGTAGTCGGACAGGGTCCAGGAAACACCATATATTTT
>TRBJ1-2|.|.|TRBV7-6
CASSTLTGGLSGYTF
TGTGCCAGCAGCACCTTGACAGGCGGGCTCTCGGGCTACACCTTC
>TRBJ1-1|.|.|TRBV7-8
CASSLDGSNTEAFF
TGTGCCAGCAGCTTAGACGGGTCGAACACTGAAGCTTTCTTT
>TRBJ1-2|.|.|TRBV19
CASRRLRTTNYGYTF
TGTGCCAGTAGGAGGCTACGGACAACTAACTATGGCTACACCTTC
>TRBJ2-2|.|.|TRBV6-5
CASSPVLTNTGELFF
TGTGCCAGCAGCCCCGTTTTGACGAACACCGGGGAGCTGTTTTTT
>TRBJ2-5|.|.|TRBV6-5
CASSYGGPQETQYF
TGTGCCAGCAGTTACGGGGGACCCCAAGAGACCCAGTACTTC
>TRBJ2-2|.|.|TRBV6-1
CASRPHLAGELFF
TGTGCCAGCAGACCCCACTTAGCCGGGGAGCTGTTTTTT
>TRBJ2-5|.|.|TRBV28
CASSFTGGRVHETQYF
TGTGCCAGCAGTTTCACCGGGGGGCGGGTTCACGAGACCCAGTACTTC
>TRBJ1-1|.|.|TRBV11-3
CASSLSTGTEAFF
TGTGCCAGCAGCCTCTCGACAGGCACTGAAGCTTTCTTT
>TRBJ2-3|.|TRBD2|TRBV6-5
CASVREKTDTQYF
TGTGCCAGCGTGCGGGAGAAGACAGATACGCAGTATTTT
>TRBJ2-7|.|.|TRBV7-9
CASSLYYEQYF
TGTGCCAGCAGCCTTTATTACGAGCAGTACTTC
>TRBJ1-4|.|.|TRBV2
CASSEPRNEKLFF
TGTGCCAGCAGTGAACCCCGCAATGAAAAACTGTTTTTT
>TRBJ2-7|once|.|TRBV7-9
CASARAGSREQYF
TGTGCCAGTGCCCGGGCAGGGTCGAGGGAGCAGTACTTC
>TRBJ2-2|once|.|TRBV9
CASSVRGGDPSGTGELFF
TGTGCCAGCAGCGTAAGGGGTGGAGACCCTTCGGGGACCGGGGAGCTGTTTTTT
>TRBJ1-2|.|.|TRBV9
CASSVPRGYTF
TGTGCCAGCAGCGTCCCAAGGGGCTACACCTTC
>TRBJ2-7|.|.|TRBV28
CASSPSGLLSSYEQYF
TGTGCCAGCAGTCCCTCGGGACTCCTAAGCTCCTACGAGCAGTACTTC
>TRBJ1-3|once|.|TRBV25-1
CASSPTRDFGNTIYF
TGTGCCAGCAGCCCAACTCGAGACTTTGGAAACACCATATATTTT
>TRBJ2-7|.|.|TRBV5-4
CASSLAPNYEQYF
TGTGCCAGCAGCTTGGCCCCGAACTACGAGCAGTACTTC
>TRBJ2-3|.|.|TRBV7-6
CASSLGTVEDTQYF
TGTGCCAGCAGCTTAGGCACGGTGGAAGATACGCAGTATTTT